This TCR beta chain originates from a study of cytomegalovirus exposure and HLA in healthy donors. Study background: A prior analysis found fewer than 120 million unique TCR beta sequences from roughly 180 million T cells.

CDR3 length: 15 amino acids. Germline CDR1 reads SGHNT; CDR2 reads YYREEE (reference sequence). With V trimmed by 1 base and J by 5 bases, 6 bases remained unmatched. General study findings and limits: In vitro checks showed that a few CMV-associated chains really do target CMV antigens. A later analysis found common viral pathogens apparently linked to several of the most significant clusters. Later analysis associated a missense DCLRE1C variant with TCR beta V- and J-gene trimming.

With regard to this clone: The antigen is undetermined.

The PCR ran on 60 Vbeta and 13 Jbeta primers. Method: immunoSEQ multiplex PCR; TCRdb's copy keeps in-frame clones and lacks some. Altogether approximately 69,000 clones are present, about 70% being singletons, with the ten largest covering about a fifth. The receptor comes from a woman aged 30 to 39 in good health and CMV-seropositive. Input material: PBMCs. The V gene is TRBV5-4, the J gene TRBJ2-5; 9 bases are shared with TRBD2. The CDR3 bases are TGTGCCAGCAGCTTGCGGTTAGCGGGAGATGAGACCCAGTACTTC. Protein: CASSLRLAGDETQYF.